This TCR beta chain was recovered during a study of blood T cell repertoires in COVID-19. Study background: Samples of COVID-19 (acute and convalescent) were obtained from the United States, Italy and Spain.

Authors' data handling: Cell counts per sample came from amplifying reference gene primers. Profiling relied on immunoSEQ multiplex PCR, and the TCRdb table lists in-frame clones only, not all of them. That table is the source of V, J and clone size, and D and trimming were worked out from the DNA. In the table there are approximately 190,000 clones, roughly four fifths of which are singletons. CDR3 length: 15 residues. Germline CDR1 and CDR2: MDHEN and SYDVKM. The V segment lost 2 bases and the J segment 9 bases; nucleotides outside the gene matches: 8. This rearrangement joins TRBV28 to TRBJ2-7; 12 bases are a match to TRBD2. The sequencing sample was made of peripheral blood. The sequence came from a middle-aged woman with acute or convalescent COVID-19. The CDR3 protein is CASSLVASGRAVQYF. As DNA, the CDR3 is TGTGCCAGCAGTTTAGTTGCTAGCGGGAGGGCCGTGCAGTACTTC.